The 23 T cell receptor beta chains below come from one sample, sequenced in a study of cytomegalovirus exposure and HLA in healthy donors. Both 60 Vbeta primers and 13 Jbeta primers went into the PCR. Assay: immunoSEQ multiplex PCR; the TCRdb copy retains only in-frame clones and omits some. Its listing shows 150,000 or so clones. Material: PBMCs. All receptors come from a woman aged 50 to 60 in good health and CMV-seronegative.

About this clone itself: The germline gene is not matched at one end of the junction; a read error may be the cause. The chain uses TRBV5-1 and TRBJ1-2, with D perhaps TRBD1 (6 bases). The CDR3 contains 12 residues. Germline V gives CDR1 SGHRS, CDR2 YFSETQ. The DNA for the CDR3 is TGCGCCAGCAGCTTGTCAGGGGAAGGCTACAACTTC. Translation gives CASSLSGEGYNF.

The gene calls are TRBV29-1 and TRBJ2-5; 8 bases align to TRBD2. The germline gives CDR1 SQVTM, CDR2 ANQGSEA. Trimming removed 4 bases from V and 3 bases from J; junction bases left unmatched: 4. CDR3 length: 13 amino acids. The CDR3 nucleotides read TGCAGCGTTGTCCCCGGGGGGGAAGAGACCCAGTACTTC. This translates into CSVVPGGEETQYF.

The V call is TRBV6-1, the J call TRBJ1-2, with 9 bases identical to TRBD1. After removal of 4 bases from V and 0 bases from J, the junction contained 12 bases not matched to a gene. CDR3 length: 18 residues. CDR1 is MNHNS, CDR2 SASEGT, per germline. CDR3 sequence reads: CASSVLQGAFLPNYGYTF. CDR3 DNA: TGTGCCAGCAGTGTACTACAGGGGGCTTTCCTACCTAACTATGGCTACACCTTC.

The genes are TRBV7-6 and TRBJ2-1, with 7 bases that match TRBD2. Per germline, CDR1 SGHVS and CDR2 FNYEAQ. With 4 bases clipped from V and 1 base from J, the junction kept 4 bases outside the gene matches. There are 15 residues in the CDR3. CDR3 coding DNA: TGTGCCAGCAGCTCTCTAGCGGAATCCTACAATGAGCAGTTCTTC. Translated, it gives CASSSLAESYNEQFF.

The rearrangement joins TRBV5-1 to TRBJ2-1, with 14 bases identical to TRBD2. V gave up 2 bases and J gave up 6 bases; unmatched junction bases: 13. Germline values: CDR1 SGHRS, CDR2 YFSETQ. The CDR3 covers 19 residues. CDR3 protein: CASSFARTSGGHDANEQFF. The CDR3 DNA is TGCGCCAGCAGCTTCGCCCGGACTAGCGGGGGGCACGATGCCAATGAGCAGTTCTTC. The full variable domain, in which reference TRBV5-1 and TRBJ2-1 provide the parts outside the CDR3, is KAGVTQTPRYLIKTRGQQVTLSCSPISGHRSVSWYQQTPGQGLQFLFEYFSETQRNKGNFPGRFSGRQFSNSRSEMNVSTLELGDSALYLCASSFARTSGGHDANEQFFGPGTRLTVL.

The chain carries TRBV4-3 and TRBJ2-7; 7 bases map to TRBD2. Losses at the gene ends were 0 bases for V and 1 base for J; bases not matched to a gene: 6. The CDR3 covers 16 residues. In germline, CDR1 is LGHNA, CDR2 YSLEER. CDR3: CASSQDIGAGSYEQYF. As DNA, the CDR3 is TGCGCCAGCAGCCAAGATATAGGAGCGGGATCCTACGAGCAGTACTTC.

V is TRBV18 and J is TRBJ2-3, with 7 bases aligning to TRBD1. V was pared by 2 bases and J by 4 bases, with 6 bases of the junction left unmatched. The CDR3 extends over 15 amino acids. The germline gives CDR1 KGHSH, CDR2 LQKENI. The CDR3 region is CASSPEQGRPDTQYF. The CDR3 nucleotides read TGTGCCAGCTCACCAGAACAGGGGCGGCCAGATACGCAGTATTTT. Supplemented by reference TRBV18 and TRBJ2-3, the full variable domain reads NAGVMQNPRHLVRRRGQEARLRCSPMKGHSHVYWYRQLPEEGLKFMVYLQKENIIDESGMPKERFSAEFPKEGPSILRIQQVVRGDSAAYFCASSPEQGRPDTQYFGPGTRLTVL.

CDR3 region: CASSPPLGANYGYTF. The CDR3 DNA follows: TGTGCCAGCAGCCCTCCCCTCGGAGCTAACTATGGCTACACCTTC. V and J are TRBV14 and TRBJ1-2; D gene unclear. Trimming left V 4 bases short and J 0 bases short, with 12 bases between. CDR3 length equals 15 residues. Per germline, CDR1 SGHDN and CDR2 FVKESK.

The CDR3 region has the DNA TGTGCCTGGACTCGGACAGGGGCAGGCTACACCTTC. Translating it yields CAWTRTGAGYTF. The chain combines TRBV30 with TRBJ1-2, with 9 nucleotides matching TRBD1. The germline gives CDR1 GTSNPN, CDR2 SVGIG (reference sequence). Losses at the gene ends were 4 bases for V and 8 bases for J; bases not matched to a gene: 5. The length of the CDR3 is 12 residues.

The chain combines TRBV9 with TRBJ2-7; 9 nucleotides align to TRBD2. Trimming took 4 bases from V and 0 from J; bases not matched to a gene: 5. Germline CDR1 and CDR2: SGDLS and YYNGEE. This CDR3 spans 15 amino acids. The CDR3 DNA reads as TGTGCCAGCAGCTTTAGCGGGAGAAGCTCCTACGAGCAGTACTTC. Translating it yields CASSFSGRSSYEQYF.

The chain recombines TRBV15 with TRBJ1-3; D gene unclear. The CDR3 has 16 residues. Trimming left V 0 bases short and J 0 bases short, with 9 bases between. Germline V gives CDR1 LNHNV, CDR2 YYDKDF (reference sequence). CDR3 DNA: TGTGCCACCAGCAGAGATCGGTACTCCTCTGGAAACACCATATATTTT. Protein sequence: CATSRDRYSSGNTIYF.

CDR3 bases: TGTGCCAGCAGTGCGACAGGGGGGGTCACTGAAGCTTTCTTT. Translating gives CASSATGGVTEAFF. The chain carries TRBV6-4 and TRBJ1-1, with 9 bases identical to TRBD1. The CDR3 contains 14 residues. CDR1 is MRHNA and CDR2 is SNTAGT in the germline V gene. With V trimmed by 4 bases and J by 4 bases, 4 bases remained unmatched.

The rearrangement uses TRBV11-2 and TRBJ2-6; D gene uncertain. Germline V CDR1 and CDR2: SGHAT, FQNNGV. The V and J ends lost 0 bases and 4 bases respectively, with 4 bases between them. CDR3 length equals 14 residues. CDR3 residues: CASSLDEGANVLTF. The CDR3 DNA is TGTGCCAGCAGCTTAGATGAGGGGGCCAACGTCCTGACTTTC.

The J gene is TRBJ2-1, the V gene TRBV7-3; 9 bases line up with TRBD2. The CDR3 covers 15 residues. Germline V gene data show CDR1 as SGHTA and CDR2 as FQGTGA. V was clipped by 5 bases and J by 4 bases; unmatched bases: 6. CDR3 protein: CASSLGLALYNEQFF. The DNA for the CDR3 is TGTGCCAGCAGCCTTGGACTAGCGTTATACAATGAGCAGTTCTTC.

The chain has TRBV7-2 and TRBJ2-7; 12 positions match TRBD2. The CDR3 spans 15 residues. Trimming cost V 5 bases and J 7 bases; bases outside gene matches: 9. Germline lookup yields CDR1 SGHTA and CDR2 FQGNSA. The CDR3 here is CASSQSSGRAREQYF. For the CDR3, the DNA is TGTGCCAGCAGCCAATCTAGCGGGAGGGCCCGTGAGCAGTACTTC. The full variable domain, in which reference TRBV7-2 and TRBJ2-7 provide the parts outside the CDR3, is GAGVSQSPSNKVTEKGKDVELRCDPISGHTALYWYRQSLGQGLEFLIYFQGNSAPDKSGLPSDRFSAERTGGSVSTLTIQRTQQEDSAVYLCASSQSSGRAREQYFGPGTRLTVT.

The J gene is TRBJ2-1, the V gene TRBV10-3; D perhaps matches TRBD2 (7 bases). Trimming removed 0 bases from V and 10 bases from J, with 19 bases in between. The CDR3 runs 16 residues. Germline V CDR1 and CDR2: ENHRY, SYGVKD. The CDR3 region has the DNA TGTGCCATCAGTGAGTCGATATCTGGGGGGGGCCGGGAGCAGTTCTTC. It translates to CAISESISGGGREQFF.

V is TRBV6-5 and J is TRBJ1-1, with a possible D match to TRBD1 (5 bases). Germline-derived CDR1 and CDR2 are MNHEY and SVGAGI. The CDR3 length is 15 residues. Trimming pared 8 bases from V and 7 bases from J, leaving 23 bases between. CDR3 residues: CASSPSQGVGFEAFF. CDR3 DNA: TGTGCCAGCTCTCCAAGCCAAGGGGTCGGTTTTGAAGCTTTCTTT.

This chain links TRBV5-5 with TRBJ1-2; TRBD1 might be the D (6 bases). Trimming shortened V by 4 bases and J by 7 bases, and 17 bases separated the two germline ends. Germline-derived CDR1 and CDR2 are SGHKS and YYEKEE (reference sequence). CDR3 length: 14 amino acids. CDR3 loop: CASSLLAGEFGYTF. CDR3 bases: TGTGCCAGCAGCCTACTGGCAGGGGAGTTTGGCTACACCTTC.

The chain links TRBV18 to TRBJ2-5, with 10 bases matching TRBD1. The J call may not be correct, given that the DNA end is closer to TRBJ2-7. The CDR3 contains 13 residues. Germline lookup yields CDR1 KGHSH and CDR2 LQKENI. The CDR3 DNA reads TGTGCCAGCTCAGAGACAGGGGGCGGCGAGCAGTACTTC. Translated: CASSETGGGEQYF.

V is TRBV11-2 and J is TRBJ1-5; D uncertain. The CDR3 extends over 13 amino acids. CDR1 is SGHAT, CDR2 FQNNGV, per germline. Trimming took 5 bases from V and 7 from J, leaving 12 bases between them. The CDR3 DNA reads TGTGCCAGCAGCCCGGGGTCGTGGCAGCCCCAGCATTTT. This gives the protein CASSPGSWQPQHF.

This sequence joins TRBV27 and TRBJ1-2; 8 positions agree with TRBD1. V gave up 6 bases and J gave up 8 bases; unmatched junction bases: 8. The germline gives CDR1 MNHEY, CDR2 SMNVEV (reference sequence). CDR3 length: 13 amino acids. In nucleotides, the CDR3 is TGTGCCAGCAGCTTTCAGGGACAGGAGGGCTACACCTTC. This codes for CASSFQGQEGYTF.

The rearrangement joins TRBV27 to TRBJ1-2; weak D call: TRBD1 (5 bases). V was pared by 2 bases and J by 5 bases, with 9 bases between. This CDR3 contains 13 residues. Germline-derived CDR1 and CDR2 are MNHEY and SMNVEV (reference sequence). The CDR3 region has the DNA TGTGCCAGCAGTTTAGGCAGGGCTTATGGCTACACCTTC. Translated: CASSLGRAYGYTF.

Of note for this clone: Other DNA sequences within the sample encode an identical CDR3. The CDR3 sequence is CASSSSGIPEETQYF. The CDR3 nucleotides read TGCGCCAGCAGCTCTAGCGGGATACCAGAAGAGACCCAGTACTTC. V and J are TRBV5-1 and TRBJ2-5; 9 bases map to TRBD2. There are 15 residues in the CDR3. Germline trimming cut 3 bases from V and 3 bases from J; bases unmatched to any gene: 6. Germline V gene data show CDR1 as SGHRS and CDR2 as YFSETQ. Supplemented by reference TRBV5-1 and TRBJ2-5, the full variable domain reads KAGVTQTPRYLIKTRGQQVTLSCSPISGHRSVSWYQQTPGQGLQFLFEYFSETQRNKGNFPGRFSGRQFSNSRSEMNVSTLELGDSALYLCASSSSGIPEETQYFGPGTRLLVL.